This TCR beta chain was found in a study of tumor-infiltrating lymphocytes in primary liver carcinoma. Whole-study context: In every tissue type, samples returned a similar yield of roughly 3.65 to 8 million productive TCRbeta reads.

In addition to blood RNA drawn from unsorted whole blood, germline DNA was extracted. The sample holds one count of this clonotype. The antigen is unknown. This sequence may be a read error, since a much larger clone differs from it by one base. Germline lookup yields CDR1 LGHNA and CDR2 YSLEER. The CDR3 has 14 amino acids. Synthesis of TCR beta cDNA was carried out from approximately 470 ng total RNA with a constant-region primer. Each TCR beta library was derived from three nested multiplex PCR rounds that employed slightly modified ARM-PCR. For roughly 10 cycles apiece, the opening two PCR rounds ran with TRBV1-TRBV30 forward primers and a C-beta reverse primer. TCRdb itself ran the multiplex PCR reads through MiXCR, one entry per CDR3 protein. Of 330,000 or so distinct CDR3 sequences detected, around 60% appear once; the ten largest clones hold about 6%. Study-level findings and limits: Tumor samples exhibited a significantly greater top-250-clone fraction than blood samples (p = 0.039).

V usage is TRBV4-3 and J usage is TRBJ1-2; D is unresolved. This receptor was taken from a man aged 40-55 years with primary liver carcinoma and hepatitis B virus infection. The sample comprised peripheral blood. CDR3 sequence: CANSLTGPGRGSTF. The CDR3 region has the DNA TGCGCCAACAGCCTCACTGGGCCGGGCCGTGGTTCCACCTTC.